This T cell receptor beta chain was recovered during a study of blood T cell repertoires in COVID-19. Study-wide context: The United States, Italy and Spain were the sources of the acute and convalescent COVID-19 samples. Sample material is recorded as cDNA or gDNA derived from T cells, B-cell-depleted T cells, or PBMCs.

The germline V gene has CDR1 SGHTA and CDR2 FQGNSA. The CDR3 length is 18 residues. With 5 bases clipped from V and 6 bases from J, the junction kept 19 bases outside the gene matches. Original handling: Amplified reference gene primers provided the basis for estimating nucleated cell counts. Repertoires were generated with immunoSEQ multiplex PCR, while TCRdb's copy carries only in-frame clones and drops some. That table supplies the V and J calls and clone size; D and trimming were determined from the DNA. The table has over 200,000 clones, 88% seen once. The source material was peripheral blood. The chain has TRBV7-2 and TRBJ2-7; 10 nucleotides match TRBD2. This clonotype was sampled from a woman in her twenties or thirties with acute or convalescent COVID-19. Here the CDR3 reads CASSTEGSGRPRGSEQYF. In DNA form, the CDR3 reads TGTGCCAGCAGCACAGAAGGTAGCGGGAGGCCCCGGGGATCCGAGCAGTACTTC.